The present entry profiles one T cell receptor (beta chain) with its context. Method: immunoSEQ multiplex PCR; TCRdb's copy keeps in-frame clones and lacks some. The table has 60,000 or so clones, roughly 92% seen once. Germline assignment: CDR1 KGHSH and CDR2 LQKENI. Trimming stripped 3 bases from V and 2 bases from J, with 19 bases between. This CDR3 has 17 residues. The sample comes from a study of T cell changes during pregnancy in multiple sclerosis. The sequence came from a female donor with multiple sclerosis, enrolled in a pregnancy study. The sample in question was peripheral blood, obtained in the first trimester of pregnancy. This chain links TRBV18 with TRBJ1-1; D is unresolved. This CDR3 reads CASSPWGAGPYNTEAFF. DNA for the CDR3: TGTGCCAGCTCACCCTGGGGAGCCGGGCCCTATAACACTGAAGCTTTCTTT.